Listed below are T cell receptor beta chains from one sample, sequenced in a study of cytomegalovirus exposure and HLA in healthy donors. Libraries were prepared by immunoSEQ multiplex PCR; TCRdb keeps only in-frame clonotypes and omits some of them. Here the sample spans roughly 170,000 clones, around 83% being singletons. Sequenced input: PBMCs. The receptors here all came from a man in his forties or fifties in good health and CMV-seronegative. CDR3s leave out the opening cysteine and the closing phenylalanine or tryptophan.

CDR3aa: ASSQHSGGSSYEQY
j_gene: TRBJ2-7
v_gene: TRBV4-2

CDR3aa: ASGLQGNTGELF
j_gene: TRBJ2-2
v_gene: TRBV7-6

CDR3aa: ASSDGGLSYEQY
j_gene: TRBJ2-7
v_gene: TRBV5-1

CDR3aa: ASSQQLEAF
j_gene: TRBJ1-1
v_gene: TRBV4-2

CDR3aa: ATGDQNYGYT
j_gene: TRBJ1-2
v_gene: TRBV5-1

CDR3aa: ATSVSGFSYEQY
j_gene: TRBJ2-7
v_gene: TRBV15

CDR3aa: ASSRSGGGSQETQY
j_gene: TRBJ2-5
v_gene: TRBV6-6

CDR3aa: ASSRDREETQY
j_gene: TRBJ2-5
v_gene: TRBV27

CDR3aa: ASSLGGSSYEQY
j_gene: TRBJ2-7
v_gene: TRBV5-1

CDR3aa: ASSPRQDSYEQY
j_gene: .
v_gene: TRBV18

CDR3aa: ASSGDRQNEKLF
j_gene: TRBJ1-4
v_gene: TRBV5-1

CDR3aa: ASSSTGVRLNTEAF
j_gene: TRBJ1-1
v_gene: TRBV7-2

CDR3aa: ASSRNQGPDQPQH
j_gene: TRBJ1-5
v_gene: TRBV4-2

CDR3aa: AWSGGGAADTQY
j_gene: TRBJ2-3
v_gene: TRBV30

CDR3aa: ASSSITHVPYEQY
j_gene: TRBJ2-7
v_gene: TRBV7-9

CDR3aa: ASSLNPGSNYGYT
j_gene: TRBJ1-2
v_gene: TRBV7-2

CDR3aa: ASSRAGSGNYEQY
j_gene: TRBJ2-7
v_gene: TRBV6-6

CDR3aa: ASGREGLHNEQF
j_gene: TRBJ2-1
v_gene: TRBV2

CDR3aa: ASSFSDEQF
j_gene: TRBJ2-1
v_gene: TRBV5-6

CDR3aa: AISHTTSGRTDTQY
j_gene: TRBJ2-3
v_gene: TRBV10-3

CDR3aa: SSRTGSETQY
j_gene: TRBJ2-5
v_gene: TRBV29-1

CDR3aa: ASSVGVTGRTDTQY
j_gene: TRBJ2-3
v_gene: TRBV9

CDR3aa: ASIPGTGAEKLF
j_gene: TRBJ1-4
v_gene: TRBV2

CDR3aa: ASRNPGTQIGATEAF
j_gene: TRBJ1-1
v_gene: TRBV9

CDR3aa: ASSQGGFEDSSYEQY
j_gene: TRBJ2-7
v_gene: TRBV4-2

CDR3aa: ASSSGANYGYT
j_gene: TRBJ1-2
v_gene: TRBV5-1

CDR3aa: ASSSPGGTQY
j_gene: TRBJ2-5
v_gene: TRBV7-3

CDR3aa: ASSRDGSSYEQY
j_gene: TRBJ2-7
v_gene: TRBV25-1

CDR3aa: ASAGTGLDEQF
j_gene: TRBJ2-1
v_gene: TRBV28

CDR3aa: ASSLLGRAEGGEQY
j_gene: TRBJ2-7
v_gene: TRBV6-5

CDR3aa: ASSQDGTGARVSQY
j_gene: TRBJ2-5
v_gene: TRBV4-2

CDR3aa: ASMVWGTSGGETQY
j_gene: TRBJ2-5
v_gene: TRBV2

CDR3aa: ASSSYDSNEAF
j_gene: TRBJ1-1
v_gene: TRBV11-1

CDR3aa: ASSLNQAYGYT
j_gene: TRBJ1-2
v_gene: TRBV7-8

CDR3aa: ASGPGTEAF
j_gene: TRBJ1-1
v_gene: TRBV12-5

CDR3aa: ASSPGGKSNQPQH
j_gene: TRBJ1-5
v_gene: TRBV2

CDR3aa: ASSPGLAGSYIQY
j_gene: TRBJ2-4
v_gene: TRBV28

CDR3aa: ASRSVAYYEQY
j_gene: TRBJ2-7
v_gene: TRBV2

CDR3aa: ASSISPSTTGNEQY
j_gene: TRBJ2-7
v_gene: TRBV19

CDR3aa: ASSFLGAAEQY
j_gene: TRBJ2-7
v_gene: TRBV7-9

CDR3aa: ASSQAGRGSGYT
j_gene: TRBJ1-2
v_gene: TRBV14

CDR3aa: ASSLAGDTQY
j_gene: TRBJ2-3
v_gene: TRBV5-1

CDR3aa: ASSGRYQPQH
j_gene: TRBJ1-5
v_gene: TRBV19

CDR3aa: ASRDDRVVSEKLF
j_gene: TRBJ1-4
v_gene: TRBV15

CDR3aa: ASPDRGQLGAGGDLNEQY
j_gene: TRBJ2-7
v_gene: TRBV19

CDR3aa: ASSRRQDEQY
j_gene: TRBJ2-7
v_gene: TRBV13

CDR3aa: ASSYTGQGSYEQY
j_gene: TRBJ2-7
v_gene: TRBV6-6

CDR3aa: SSSFSGGKLF
j_gene: TRBJ1-4
v_gene: TRBV7-9

CDR3aa: SVSPRGSTDTQY
j_gene: TRBJ2-3
v_gene: TRBV29-1

CDR3aa: SVAVQGGNGYT
j_gene: TRBJ1-2
v_gene: TRBV29-1

CDR3aa: ASSPDRAAGNTIY
j_gene: TRBJ1-3
v_gene: TRBV7-2

CDR3aa: ASSLLGDSYEQY
j_gene: TRBJ2-7
v_gene: TRBV5-1

CDR3aa: ASSYGSGGEGEQY
j_gene: TRBJ2-7
v_gene: TRBV6-5

CDR3aa: ASSPGGNTGELF
j_gene: TRBJ2-2
v_gene: TRBV11-2

CDR3aa: ASSPQDRAREQY
j_gene: TRBJ2-7
v_gene: TRBV9

CDR3aa: ATSRDSLRTYEQY
j_gene: TRBJ2-7
v_gene: TRBV15

CDR3aa: SVDPSGRAGEQF
j_gene: TRBJ2-1
v_gene: TRBV29-1

CDR3aa: ASSFSLGGGEKLF
j_gene: TRBJ1-4
v_gene: TRBV5-5

CDR3aa: ASSQDKHRGADTQY
j_gene: TRBJ2-3
v_gene: TRBV4-3